The TCR beta chain described here comes from a study of CD8+CD57+ T cells in acquired aplastic anemia. Background on the study: DNA recovered from sorted CD4+ and CD8+ cells had a mean of approximately 3.5 ug. Study-wide findings and caveats: Patients and controls were found to share some 30 CD8+ CDR3 sequences. No significant patient-versus-control difference appeared in CD8+ Simpson's diversity.

Patients selected for sequencing had displayed CD8+CD57+ cell expansion by flow cytometry. The diagnosis in all patients was severe acquired aplastic anemia. Remarks on this clonotype: Its target is unknown.

TCR beta VDJ and CDR3 profiling used genomic DNA as template. TCRdb itself ran the reads through MiXCR, one entry per CDR3 protein. The data contain around 200,000 distinct CDR3 sequences, roughly 53% of them singletons. Trimming removed 7 bases from V and 0 bases from J, with 14 bases in between. The CDR3 has 15 amino acids. The germline gives CDR1 LNHDA, CDR2 SQIVND (reference sequence). The V and J genes are TRBV19 and TRBJ2-3, with D possibly TRBD2 on 5 matching bases. The TCR comes from a human donor with aplastic anemia. The sequencing sample was made of sorted CD4+, CD8+, or CD8+CD57+ T cells (not recorded which) from PBMCs. The CDR3 spells CASTVGRGSTDTQYF. In DNA, the CDR3 is TGTGCCAGTACCGTTGGGAGAGGGAGCACAGATACGCAGTATTTT.